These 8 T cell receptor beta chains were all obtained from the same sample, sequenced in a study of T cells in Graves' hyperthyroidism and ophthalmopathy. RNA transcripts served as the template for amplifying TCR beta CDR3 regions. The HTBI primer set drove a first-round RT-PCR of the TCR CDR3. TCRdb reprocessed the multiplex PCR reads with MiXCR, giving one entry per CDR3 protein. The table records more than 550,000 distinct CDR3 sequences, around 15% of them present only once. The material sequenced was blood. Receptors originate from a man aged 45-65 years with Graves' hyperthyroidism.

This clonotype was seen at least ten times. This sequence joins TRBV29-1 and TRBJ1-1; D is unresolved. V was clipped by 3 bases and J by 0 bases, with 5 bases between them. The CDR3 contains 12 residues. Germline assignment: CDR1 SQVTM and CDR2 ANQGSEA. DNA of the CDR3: TGCAGCGTTGAGGGCGTGAACACTGAAGCTTTCTTT. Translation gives CSVEGVNTEAFF.

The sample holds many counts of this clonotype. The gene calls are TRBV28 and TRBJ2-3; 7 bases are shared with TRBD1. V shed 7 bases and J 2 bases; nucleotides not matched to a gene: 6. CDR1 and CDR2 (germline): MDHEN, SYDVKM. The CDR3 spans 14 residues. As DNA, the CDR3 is TGTGCCAGCACATCGGGACAGAACACAGATACGCAGTATTTT. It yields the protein CASTSGQNTDTQYF.

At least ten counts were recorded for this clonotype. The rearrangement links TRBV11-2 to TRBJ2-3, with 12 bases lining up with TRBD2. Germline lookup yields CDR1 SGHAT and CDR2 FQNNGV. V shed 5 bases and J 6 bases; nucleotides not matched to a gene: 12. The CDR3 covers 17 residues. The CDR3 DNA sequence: TGTGCCAGCAGCCCATTCTCGACTAGCGGGAGTCGCGATACGCAGTATTTT. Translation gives CASSPFSTSGSRDTQYF.

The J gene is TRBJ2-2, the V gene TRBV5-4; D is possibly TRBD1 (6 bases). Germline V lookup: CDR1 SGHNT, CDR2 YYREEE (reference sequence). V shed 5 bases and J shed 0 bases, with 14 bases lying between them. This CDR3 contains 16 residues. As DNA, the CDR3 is TGTGCCAGCAGTATCGCAGGGGTTGCGAACACCGGGGAGCTGTTTTTT. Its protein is CASSIAGVANTGELFF.

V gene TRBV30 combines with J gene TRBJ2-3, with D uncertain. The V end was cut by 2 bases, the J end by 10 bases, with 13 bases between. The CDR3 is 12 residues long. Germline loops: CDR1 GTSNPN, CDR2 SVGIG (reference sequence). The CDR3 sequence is CAWSFDRLAQYF. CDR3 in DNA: TGTGCCTGGAGTTTTGACCGCTTGGCGCAGTATTTT.

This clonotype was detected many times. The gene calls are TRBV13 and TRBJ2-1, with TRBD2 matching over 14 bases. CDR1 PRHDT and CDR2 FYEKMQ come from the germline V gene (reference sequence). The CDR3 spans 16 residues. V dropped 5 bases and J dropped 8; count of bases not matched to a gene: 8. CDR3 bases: TGTGCCAGCAGCACTTCCGGGACTAGCGGGAGTTATGAGCAGTTCTTC. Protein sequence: CASSTSGTSGSYEQFF.

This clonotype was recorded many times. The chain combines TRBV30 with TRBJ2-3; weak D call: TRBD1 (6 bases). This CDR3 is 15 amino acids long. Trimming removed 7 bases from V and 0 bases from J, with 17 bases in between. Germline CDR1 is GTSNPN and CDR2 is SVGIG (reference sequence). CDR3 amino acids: CAYLGGADSTDTQYF. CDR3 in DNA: TGTGCCTACTTAGGGGGAGCGGATAGCACAGATACGCAGTATTTT.

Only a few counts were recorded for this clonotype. CDR3 nucleotide sequence: TGTGCCAGCTCACCACAAGGGACTTCGAACACCGGGGAGCTGTTTTTT. Translated, it gives CASSPQGTSNTGELFF. The chain joins TRBV18 to TRBJ2-2, with D maybe TRBD2 (6 bases). This CDR3 contains 16 residues. Germline V CDR1 and CDR2: KGHSH, LQKENI. Trimming stripped 1 base from V and 0 bases from J, with 9 bases between.